The clone carrying this T cell receptor beta chain was picked up a small number of times. Its target is unknown. In the original processing: Built for papillary thyroid cancer, a distant-metastasis classifier drew on CDR3 differences across clinicopathological groups. TCRdb re-called clones from the PCR reads using MiXCR. For this entry, the V and J calls and clone size follow TCRdb and not the study's own pipeline. The sample lists just over 20,000 clones, around an eighth occurring once. These data come from a study of metastatic and nonmetastatic thyroid tumors. The wider study: Comparative analysis of repertoires was undertaken across blood and tumor or nodule tissue obtained from malignant and benign thyroid patients. Study results and caveats: In both blood and tumor samples, TCR beta diversity was reported significantly higher for malignant than benign nodules.

The length of the CDR3 is 12 residues. The V end lost 3 bases, the J end lost 5 bases, and 7 bases lay between the germline ends. Germline values: CDR1 LNHDA, CDR2 SQIVND (reference sequence). Every patient underwent thyroid surgery untreated. The chain recombines TRBV19 with TRBJ1-2; D unclear. The sequence came from a female donor with papillary thyroid cancer or a benign thyroid nodule (not recorded which). Some clones in this sample may be carry-over from other donors' samples. The sample taken for sequencing was blood. The CDR3 DNA sequence: TGTGCCAGTAGTATTTCCGGTTATGGCTACACCTTC. Amino acid sequence: CASSISGYGYTF.